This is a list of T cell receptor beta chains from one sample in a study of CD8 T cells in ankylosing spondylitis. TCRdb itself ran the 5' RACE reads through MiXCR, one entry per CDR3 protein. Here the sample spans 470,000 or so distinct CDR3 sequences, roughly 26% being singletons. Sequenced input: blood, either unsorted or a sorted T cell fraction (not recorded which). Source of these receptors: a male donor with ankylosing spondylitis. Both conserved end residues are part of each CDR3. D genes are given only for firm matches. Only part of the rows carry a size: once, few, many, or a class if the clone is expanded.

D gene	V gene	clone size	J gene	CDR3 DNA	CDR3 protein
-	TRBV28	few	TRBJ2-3	TGTGCCAGCAGTTTCAGCAGGGAGTGGCAGAATACGCAGTATTTT	CASSFSREWQNTQYF
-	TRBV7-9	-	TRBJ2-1	TGTGCCAGCAACCAGTGGGGGACCGTTAACCAAGAGCAGTTCTTC	CASNQWGTVNQEQFF
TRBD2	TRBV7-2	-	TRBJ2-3	TGTGCCAGCAGAATAGCGGGAGGGACCCCTAGCACAGATACGCAGTATTTT	CASRIAGGTPSTDTQYF
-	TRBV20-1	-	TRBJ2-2	TGCAGTGCTAGAGTAGGCGGAGCGGGCGGCACCGGGGAGCTGTTTTTT	CSARVGGAGGTGELFF
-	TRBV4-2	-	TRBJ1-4	TGTGCCAGCAGCCAAGAGAGGGCAGGGCGAGAACTGTTTTTT	CASSQERAGRELFF
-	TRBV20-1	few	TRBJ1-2	TGCAGTGCCGCCGACGGCCCGAGAGGCTACACCTTC	CSAADGPRGYTF
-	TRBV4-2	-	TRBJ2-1	TGTGCCAGCAGCCCACAGGCTGAGGCGGGAATGAATGAGCAGTTCTTC	CASSPQAEAGMNEQFF
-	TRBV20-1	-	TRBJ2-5	TGCAGTGCTAGACCCTTGCCAACCCACGGGGAGACCCAGTACTTC	CSARPLPTHGETQYF
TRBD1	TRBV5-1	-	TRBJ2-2	TGCGCCAGCAGCACCCAGGGGGCCGTTGGTACCGGGGAGCTGTTTTTT	CASSTQGAVGTGELFF
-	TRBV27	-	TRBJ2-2	TGTGCCAGCAGTTTACGGGGGAGGAACACCGGGGAGCTGTTTTTT	CASSLRGRNTGELFF
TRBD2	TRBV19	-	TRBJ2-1	TGTGCCAGTAATGAAGCGGGAGGTAACTACAATGAGCAGTTCTTC	CASNEAGGNYNEQFF
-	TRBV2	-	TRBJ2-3	TGTGCCAGCAGTTCGGACCGAAATCAAGATACGCAGTATTTT	CASSSDRNQDTQYF
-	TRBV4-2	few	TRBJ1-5	TGTGCCAGCAGCCAAGTTGCGGGGGGGAGTCAGCCCCAGCATTTT	CASSQVAGGSQPQHF
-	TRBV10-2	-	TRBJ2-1	TGCGCCAGCAGTTACCGGGACATTAATGAGCAGTTCTTC	CASSYRDINEQFF
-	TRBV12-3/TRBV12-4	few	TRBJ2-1	TGTGCCAGCAACCAGGGGAATTACAATGAGCAGTTCTTC	CASNQGNYNEQFF
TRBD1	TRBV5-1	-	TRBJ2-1	TGCGCCAGCAGCCTTTTCCGGGACAGACACTCCTACAATGAGCAGTTCTTC	CASSLFRDRHSYNEQFF
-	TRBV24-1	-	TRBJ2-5	TGTGCCACCAGTGATTTCGGGGTCCGGGGAGAGACCCAGTACTTC	CATSDFGVRGETQYF
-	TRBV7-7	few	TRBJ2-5	TGTGCCAGCAGCCCAGTGGCAGCTCGAGAGACCCAGTACTTC	CASSPVAARETQYF
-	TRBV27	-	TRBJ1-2	TGTGCCAGCAGTTTAGTTGCCACGTTTCAGAATGGCTACACCTTC	CASSLVATFQNGYTF
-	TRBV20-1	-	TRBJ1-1	TGCAGTGCTAGAGGGTTCCAGGCTGCGAACACTGAAGCTTTCTTT	CSARGFQAANTEAFF
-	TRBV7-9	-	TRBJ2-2	TGTGCCAGCAGCCGACTGGATGCCGGGGAGCTGTTTTTT	CASSRLDAGELFF
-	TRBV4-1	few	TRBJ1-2	TGCGCCAGCAGCCAAGGACAGAACCTCTATGGCTACACCTTC	CASSQGQNLYGYTF
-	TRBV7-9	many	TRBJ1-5	TGTGCCAGCAGTTTAGAAGGGGATCAGCCCCAGCATTTT	CASSLEGDQPQHF
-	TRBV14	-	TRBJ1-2	TGTGCCAGCAGCCTCGGTTCAGCGAGGAACTATGGCTACACCTTC	CASSLGSARNYGYTF
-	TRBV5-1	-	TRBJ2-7	TGCGCCAGCAGCGGAAGCGGAGCCGACCACGAGCAGTACTTC	CASSGSGADHEQYF
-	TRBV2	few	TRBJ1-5	TGTGCCAGCAGTGTGGGGCCGAGGAATCAGCCCCAGCATTTT	CASSVGPRNQPQHF
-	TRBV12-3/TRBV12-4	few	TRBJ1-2	TGTGCCAGCAGTTTCCCGGGGGGGAGTAAAGGGTACACCTTC	CASSFPGGSKGYTF
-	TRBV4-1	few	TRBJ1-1	TGCGCCAGCAGCCAACTACCGGGACTCCTGAACACTGAAGCTTTCTTT	CASSQLPGLLNTEAFF
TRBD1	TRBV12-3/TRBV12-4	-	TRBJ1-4	TGTGCCAGCGTACAGGGGGCTGGTAATGAAAAACTGTTTTTT	CASVQGAGNEKLFF
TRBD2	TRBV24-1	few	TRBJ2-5	TGTGCCACCAGTGAATCGCTGGCTAGCGGGTTTCTGGAGACCCAGTACTTC	CATSESLASGFLETQYF
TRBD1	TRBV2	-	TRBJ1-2	TGTGCCAGCAGTCTGATTAGGGACAGTATCAGTGGCGGCTACACCTTC	CASSLIRDSISGGYTF
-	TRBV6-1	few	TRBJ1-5	TGTGCCAGCAGACAGATCAATCAGCCCCAGCATTTT	CASRQINQPQHF
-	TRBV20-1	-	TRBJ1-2	TGCAGTGCTTTCGAGAGGGGCTACACCTTC	CSAFERGYTF
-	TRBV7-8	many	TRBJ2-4	TGTGCCAGCACCCTAGGGCCCAAAAACATTCAGTACTTC	CASTLGPKNIQYF
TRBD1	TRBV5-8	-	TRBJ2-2	TGTGCCAGCAGCCAAGACAGGGGGCGCGACGGGGAGCTGTTTTTT	CASSQDRGRDGELFF
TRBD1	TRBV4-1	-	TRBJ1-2	TGCGCCAGCAGCCTCAGACAGGGGGTGGATGGCTACACCTTC	CASSLRQGVDGYTF
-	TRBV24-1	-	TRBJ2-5	TGTGCCACCAGTGATCCTAGCTGGCGAGAGACCCAGTACTTC	CATSDPSWRETQYF
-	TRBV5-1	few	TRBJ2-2	TGCGCCAGCGTGGGTTCCGGAGCTCCGAACACCGGGGAGCTGTTTTTT	CASVGSGAPNTGELFF
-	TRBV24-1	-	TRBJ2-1	TGTGCCACCAGTGGGGTCATCGGGCAGGTATCTGTCAATGAGCAGTTCTTC	CATSGVIGQVSVNEQFF
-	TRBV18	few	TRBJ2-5	TGTGCCAGCTCACCTGGTTCGGGGACCCAGTACTTC	CASSPGSGTQYF
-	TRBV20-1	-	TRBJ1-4	TGCAGTGCTAGGCCTAAGGGTGAAAAACTGTTTTTT	CSARPKGEKLFF
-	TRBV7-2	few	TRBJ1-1	TGTGCCAGCTCGATATGGGGGCGGGAGAACACTGAAGCTTTCTTT	CASSIWGRENTEAFF
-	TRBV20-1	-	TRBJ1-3	TGCAGTGCTAGCGTAGGGGCTGGAAACACCATATATTTT	CSASVGAGNTIYF
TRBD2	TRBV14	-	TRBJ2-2	TGTGCCAGCAGCCAACTAGCGGGAGACACCGGGGAGCTGTTTTTT	CASSQLAGDTGELFF